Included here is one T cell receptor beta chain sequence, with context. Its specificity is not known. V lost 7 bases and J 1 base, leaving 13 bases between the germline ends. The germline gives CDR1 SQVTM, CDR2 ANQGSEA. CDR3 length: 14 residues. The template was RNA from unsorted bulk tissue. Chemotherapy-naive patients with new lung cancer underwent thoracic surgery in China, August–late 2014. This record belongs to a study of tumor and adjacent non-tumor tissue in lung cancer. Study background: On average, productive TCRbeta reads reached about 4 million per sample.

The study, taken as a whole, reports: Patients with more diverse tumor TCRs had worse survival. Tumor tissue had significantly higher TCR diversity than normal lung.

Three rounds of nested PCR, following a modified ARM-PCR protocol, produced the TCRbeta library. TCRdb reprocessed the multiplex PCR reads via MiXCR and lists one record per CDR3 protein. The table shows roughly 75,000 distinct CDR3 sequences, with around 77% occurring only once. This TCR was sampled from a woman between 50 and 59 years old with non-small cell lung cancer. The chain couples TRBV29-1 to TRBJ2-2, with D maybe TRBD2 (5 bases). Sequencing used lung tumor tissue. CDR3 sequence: CSAVASLNTGELFF. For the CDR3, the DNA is TGCAGCGCCGTAGCGAGTTTGAACACCGGGGAGCTGTTTTTT.